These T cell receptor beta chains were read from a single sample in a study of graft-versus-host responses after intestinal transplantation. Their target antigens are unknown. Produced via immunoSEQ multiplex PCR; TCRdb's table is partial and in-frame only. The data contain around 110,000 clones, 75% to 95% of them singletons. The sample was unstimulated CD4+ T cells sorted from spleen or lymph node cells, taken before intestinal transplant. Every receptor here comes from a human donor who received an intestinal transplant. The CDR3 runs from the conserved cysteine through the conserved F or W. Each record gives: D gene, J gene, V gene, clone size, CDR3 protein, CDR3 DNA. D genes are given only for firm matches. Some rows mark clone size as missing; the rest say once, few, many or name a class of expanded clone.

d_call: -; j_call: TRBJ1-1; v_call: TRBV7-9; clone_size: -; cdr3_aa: CASSLRGNTEAFF; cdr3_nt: TGTGCCAGCAGCTTAAGGGGGAACACTGAAGCTTTCTTT
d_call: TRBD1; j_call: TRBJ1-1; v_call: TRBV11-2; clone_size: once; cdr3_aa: CASARTGGYGTEAFF; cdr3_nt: TGTGCCAGCGCTCGGACAGGGGGATATGGCACTGAAGCTTTCTTT
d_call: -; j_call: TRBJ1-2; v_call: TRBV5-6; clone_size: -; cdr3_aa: CASSLGPGYGYTF; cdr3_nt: TGTGCCAGCAGCTTGGGACCGGGCTATGGCTACACCTTC
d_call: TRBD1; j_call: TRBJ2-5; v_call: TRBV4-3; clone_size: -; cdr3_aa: CASSQGRDSQETQYF; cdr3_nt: TGCGCCAGCAGCCAAGGCAGGGACAGTCAAGAGACCCAGTACTTC
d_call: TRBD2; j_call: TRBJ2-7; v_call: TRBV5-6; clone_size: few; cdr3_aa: CASSLQRGGEQYF; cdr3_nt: TGTGCCAGCAGCTTGCAGCGGGGGGGCGAGCAGTACTTC
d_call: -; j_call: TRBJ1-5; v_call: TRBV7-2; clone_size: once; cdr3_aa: CASSPTWRSDQPQHF; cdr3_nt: TGTGCCAGCAGTCCAACCTGGAGGTCCGATCAGCCCCAGCATTTT
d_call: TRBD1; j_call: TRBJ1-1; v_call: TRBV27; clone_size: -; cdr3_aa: CASSLVPGGNEAFF; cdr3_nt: TGTGCCAGCAGTTTAGTTCCAGGGGGCAATGAAGCTTTCTTT
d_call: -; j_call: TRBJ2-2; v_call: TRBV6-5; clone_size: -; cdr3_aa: CASSYSETRDTGELFF; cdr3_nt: TGTGCCAGCAGTTACTCGGAGACTCGCGACACCGGGGAGCTGTTTTTT
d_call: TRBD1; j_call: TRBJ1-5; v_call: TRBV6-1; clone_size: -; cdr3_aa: CASSGAGTGVQPQHF; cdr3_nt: TGTGCCAGCAGTGGAGCCGGGACAGGGGTTCAGCCCCAGCATTTT
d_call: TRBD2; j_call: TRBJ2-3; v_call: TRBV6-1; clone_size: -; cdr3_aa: CASSGGSGSITDTQYF; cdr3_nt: TGTGCCAGCAGTGGCGGTAGCGGGAGCATTACAGATACGCAGTATTTT
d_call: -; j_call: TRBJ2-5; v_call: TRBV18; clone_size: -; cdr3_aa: CASSPPRGLVQTQYF; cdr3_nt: TGTGCCAGCTCACCCCCAAGGGGGTTGGTACAGACCCAGTACTTC
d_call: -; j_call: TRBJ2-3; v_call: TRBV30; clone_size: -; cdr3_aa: CAWSPPGYFTDTQYF; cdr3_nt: TGTGCCTGGAGCCCCCCCGGGTATTTCACAGATACGCAGTATTTT
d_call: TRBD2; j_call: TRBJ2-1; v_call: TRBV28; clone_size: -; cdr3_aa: CASSPWTSGYNEQFF; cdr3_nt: TGTGCCAGCAGTCCCTGGACTAGCGGGTACAATGAGCAGTTCTTC
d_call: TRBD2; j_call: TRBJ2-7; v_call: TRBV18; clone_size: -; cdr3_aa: CASSSSGGTYEQYF; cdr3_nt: TGTGCCAGCTCCTCCAGCGGGGGAACCTACGAGCAGTACTTC
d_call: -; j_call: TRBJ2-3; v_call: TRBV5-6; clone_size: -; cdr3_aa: CASSLGPGGTDTQYF; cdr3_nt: TGTGCCAGCAGCTTGGGGCCGGGGGGCACAGATACGCAGTATTTT
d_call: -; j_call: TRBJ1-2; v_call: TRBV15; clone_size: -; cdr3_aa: CATSRDHLRLYGYTF; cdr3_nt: TGTGCCACCAGCAGAGATCATCTCCGACTCTATGGCTACACCTTC
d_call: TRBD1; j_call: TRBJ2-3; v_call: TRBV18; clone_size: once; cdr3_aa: CASSTGDTDTQYF; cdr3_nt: TGTGCCAGCTCAACAGGGGACACAGATACGCAGTATTTT
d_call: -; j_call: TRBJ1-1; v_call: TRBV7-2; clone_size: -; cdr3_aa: CASTPYSGNTEAFF; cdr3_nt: TGTGCCAGCACCCCTTATTCGGGGAACACTGAAGCTTTCTTT
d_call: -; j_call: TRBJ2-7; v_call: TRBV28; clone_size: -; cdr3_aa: CASSFARLHSYEQYF; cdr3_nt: TGTGCCAGCAGTTTTGCCAGGCTACACTCCTACGAGCAGTACTTC
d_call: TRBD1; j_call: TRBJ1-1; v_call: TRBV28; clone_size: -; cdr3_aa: CASSERTGGNTEAFF; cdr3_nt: TGTGCCAGCAGTGAACGGACAGGGGGGAACACTGAAGCTTTCTTT
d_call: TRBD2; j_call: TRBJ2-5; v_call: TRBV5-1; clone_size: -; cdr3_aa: CASSLGGSGETQYF; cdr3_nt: TGCGCCAGCAGCTTAGGCGGGAGTGGAGAGACCCAGTACTTC
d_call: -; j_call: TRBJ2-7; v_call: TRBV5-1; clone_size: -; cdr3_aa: CASSPQGGASYEQYF; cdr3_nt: TGCGCCAGCAGCCCGCAAGGGGGTGCCTCCTACGAGCAGTACTTC
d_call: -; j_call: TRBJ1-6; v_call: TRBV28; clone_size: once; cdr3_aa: CASSSEKWTVSISPLHF; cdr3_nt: TGTGCCAGCAGTTCCGAGAAATGGACAGTGTCTATTTCACCCCTCCACTTT
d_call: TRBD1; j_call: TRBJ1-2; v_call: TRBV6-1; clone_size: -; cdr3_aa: CASSIQGNYGYTF; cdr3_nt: TGTGCCAGCAGTATACAGGGGAACTATGGCTACACCTTC
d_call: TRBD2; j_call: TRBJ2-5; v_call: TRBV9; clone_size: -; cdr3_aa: CASSIAGVEETQYF; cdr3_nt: TGTGCCAGCAGCATAGCGGGGGTGGAAGAGACCCAGTACTTC
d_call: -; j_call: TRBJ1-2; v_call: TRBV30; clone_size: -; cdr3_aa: CAWSGSRVRGVHGYTF; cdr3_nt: TGTGCCTGGAGTGGGTCTAGGGTCAGGGGAGTACATGGCTACACCTTC
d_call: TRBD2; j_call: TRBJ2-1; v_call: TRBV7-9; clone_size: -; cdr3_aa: CASSLELAGVNEQFF; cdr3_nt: TGTGCCAGCAGCTTAGAACTAGCGGGGGTCAATGAGCAGTTCTTC
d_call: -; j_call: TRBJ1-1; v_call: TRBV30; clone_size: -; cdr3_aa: CAWSVVPGQMNTEAFF; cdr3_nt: TGTGCCTGGAGTGTAGTCCCAGGTCAAATGAACACTGAAGCTTTCTTT
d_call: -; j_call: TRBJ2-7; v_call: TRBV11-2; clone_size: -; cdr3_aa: CASSSSRGAGEQYF; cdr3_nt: TGTGCCAGCAGTTCATCCCGGGGGGCTGGCGAGCAGTACTTC
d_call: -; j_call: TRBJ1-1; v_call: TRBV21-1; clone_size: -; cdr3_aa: CASREENTEAFF; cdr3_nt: TGTGCCAGCAGAGAGGAGAACACTGAAGCTTTCTTT
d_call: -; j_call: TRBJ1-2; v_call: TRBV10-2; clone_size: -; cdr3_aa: CASSEWWEDGYTF; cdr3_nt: TGCGCCAGCAGTGAGTGGTGGGAGGATGGCTACACCTTC
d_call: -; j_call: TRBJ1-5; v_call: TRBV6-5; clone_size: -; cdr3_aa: CASRPTGSNQPQHF; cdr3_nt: TGTGCCAGCAGGCCGACAGGAAGTAATCAGCCCCAGCATTTT
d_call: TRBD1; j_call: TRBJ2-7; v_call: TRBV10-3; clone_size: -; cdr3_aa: CAISGARGRTYEQYF; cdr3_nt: TGTGCCATCAGTGGTGCCAGGGGGCGCACCTACGAGCAGTACTTC
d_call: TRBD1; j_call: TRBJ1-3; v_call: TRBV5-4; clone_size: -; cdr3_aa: CASSLGQGVGPGNTIYF; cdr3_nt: TGTGCCAGCAGCTTGGGGCAGGGGGTCGGGCCTGGAAACACCATATATTTT
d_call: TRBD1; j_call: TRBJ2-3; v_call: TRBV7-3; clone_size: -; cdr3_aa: CASGTGTDTQYF; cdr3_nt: TGTGCCAGCGGGACAGGCACAGATACGCAGTATTTT
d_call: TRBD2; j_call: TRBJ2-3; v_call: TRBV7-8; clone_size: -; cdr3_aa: CASSLVGREGGNTQYF; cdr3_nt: TGTGCCAGCAGCTTAGTGGGGAGGGAGGGAGGTAATACGCAGTATTTT
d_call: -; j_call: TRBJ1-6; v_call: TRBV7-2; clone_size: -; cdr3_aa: CASSLGQPFNSPLHF; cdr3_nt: TGTGCCAGCAGCCTAGGACAGCCCTTTAATTCACCCCTCCACTTT
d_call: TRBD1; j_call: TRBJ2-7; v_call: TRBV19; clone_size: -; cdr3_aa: CASRNTGGYEQYF; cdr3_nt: TGTGCCAGTAGGAACACAGGGGGCTACGAGCAGTACTTC
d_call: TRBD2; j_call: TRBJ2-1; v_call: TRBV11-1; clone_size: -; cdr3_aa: CASSLRLAGYNEQFF; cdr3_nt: TGTGCCAGCAGCTTAAGGCTAGCGGGGTACAATGAGCAGTTCTTC
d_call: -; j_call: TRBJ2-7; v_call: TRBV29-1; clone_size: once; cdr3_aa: CSVTWAGGRGQYF; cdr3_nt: TGCAGCGTTACCTGGGCCGGGGGGCGCGGGCAGTACTTC
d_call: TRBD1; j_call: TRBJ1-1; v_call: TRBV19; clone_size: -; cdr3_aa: CASSLLKGQGAFF; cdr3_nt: TGTGCCAGTAGTCTCTTGAAAGGACAGGGGGCTTTCTTT
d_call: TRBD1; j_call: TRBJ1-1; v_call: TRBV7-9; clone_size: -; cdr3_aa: CASSPGQGWTEAFF; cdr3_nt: TGTGCCAGCAGCCCAGGACAGGGTTGGACTGAAGCTTTCTTT
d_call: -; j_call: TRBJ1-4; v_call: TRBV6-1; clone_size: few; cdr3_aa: CASSALEGRNEKLFF; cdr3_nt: TGTGCCAGCAGTGCCTTGGAGGGACGGAATGAAAAACTGTTTTTT
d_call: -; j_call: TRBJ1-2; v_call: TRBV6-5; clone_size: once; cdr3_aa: CASSYQKQANYGYTF; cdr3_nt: TGTGCCAGCAGTTACCAAAAACAAGCTAACTATGGCTACACCTTC